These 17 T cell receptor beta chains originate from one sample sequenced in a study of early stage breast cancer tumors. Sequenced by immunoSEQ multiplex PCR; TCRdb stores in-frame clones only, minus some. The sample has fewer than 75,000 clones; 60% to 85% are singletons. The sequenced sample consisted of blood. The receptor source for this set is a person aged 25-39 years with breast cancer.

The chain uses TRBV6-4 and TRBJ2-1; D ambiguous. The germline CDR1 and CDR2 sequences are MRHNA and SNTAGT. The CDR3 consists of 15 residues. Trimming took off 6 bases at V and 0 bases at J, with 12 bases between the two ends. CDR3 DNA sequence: TGTGCCAGCAGCCCTACCGAGAGCTCCTACAATGAGCAGTTCTTC. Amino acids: CASSPTESSYNEQFF.

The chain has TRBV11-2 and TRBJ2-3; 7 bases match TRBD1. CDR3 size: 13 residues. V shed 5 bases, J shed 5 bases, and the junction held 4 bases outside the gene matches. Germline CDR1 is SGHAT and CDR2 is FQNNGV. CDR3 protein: CASSITGVDTQYF. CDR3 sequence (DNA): TGTGCCAGCAGCATTACAGGGGTAGATACGCAGTATTTT. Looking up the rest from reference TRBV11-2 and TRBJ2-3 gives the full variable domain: EAGVAQSPRYKIIEKRQSVAFWCNPISGHATLYWYQQILGQGPKLLIQFQNNGVVDDSQLPKDRFSAERLKGVDSTLKIQPAKLEDSAVYLCASSITGVDTQYFGPGTRLTVL.

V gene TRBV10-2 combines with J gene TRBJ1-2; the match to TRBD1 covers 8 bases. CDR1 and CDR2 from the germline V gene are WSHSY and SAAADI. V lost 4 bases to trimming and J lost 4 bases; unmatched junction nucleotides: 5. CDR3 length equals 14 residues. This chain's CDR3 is CASSGGQVSYGYTF. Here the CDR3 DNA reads TGCGCCAGCAGTGGGGGACAGGTTAGCTATGGCTACACCTTC.

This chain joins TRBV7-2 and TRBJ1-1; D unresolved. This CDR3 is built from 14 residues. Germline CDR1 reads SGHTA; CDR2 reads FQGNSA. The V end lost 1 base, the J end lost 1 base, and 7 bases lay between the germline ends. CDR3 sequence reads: CASSLVWGNTEAFF. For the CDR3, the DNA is TGTGCCAGCAGCTTAGTATGGGGGAACACTGAAGCTTTCTTT.

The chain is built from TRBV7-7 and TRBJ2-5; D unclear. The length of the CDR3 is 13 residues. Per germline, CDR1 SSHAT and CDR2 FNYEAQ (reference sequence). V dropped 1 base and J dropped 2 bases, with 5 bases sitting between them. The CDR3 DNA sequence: TGTGCCAGCAGCTTAGGCAGTCAAGAGACCCAGTACTTC. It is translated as CASSLGSQETQYF.

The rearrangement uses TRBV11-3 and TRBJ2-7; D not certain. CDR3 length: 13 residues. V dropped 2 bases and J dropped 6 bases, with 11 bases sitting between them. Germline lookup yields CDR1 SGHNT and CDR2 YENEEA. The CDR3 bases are TGTGCCAGCAGCTTAACGACACGCGGCGAGCAGTACTTC. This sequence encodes CASSLTTRGEQYF. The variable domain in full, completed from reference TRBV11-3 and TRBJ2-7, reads EAGVVQSPRYKIIEKKQPVAFWCNPISGHNTLYWYLQNLGQGPELLIRYENEEAVDDSQLPKDRFSAERLKGVDSTLKIQPAELGDSAVYLCASSLTTRGEQYFGPGTRLTVT.

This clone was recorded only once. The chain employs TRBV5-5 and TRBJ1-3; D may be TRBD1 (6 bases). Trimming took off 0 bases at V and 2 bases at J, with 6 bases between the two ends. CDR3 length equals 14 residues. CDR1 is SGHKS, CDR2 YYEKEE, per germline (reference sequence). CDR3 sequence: CASSLAGAGNTIYF. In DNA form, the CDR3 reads TGTGCCAGCAGCTTGGCAGGGGCTGGAAACACCATATATTTT. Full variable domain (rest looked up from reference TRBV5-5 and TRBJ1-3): DAGVTQSPTHLIKTRGQQVTLRCSPISGHKSVSWYQQVLGQGPQFIFQYYEKEERGRGNFPDRFSARQFPNYSSELNVNALLLGDSALYLCASSLAGAGNTIYFGEGSWLTVV.

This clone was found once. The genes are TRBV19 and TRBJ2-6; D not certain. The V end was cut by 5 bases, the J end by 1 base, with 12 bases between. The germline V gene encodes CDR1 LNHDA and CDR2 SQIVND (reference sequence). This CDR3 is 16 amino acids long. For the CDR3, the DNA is TGTGCCAGTAGTTCCCTCGGAAGTTCTGGGGCCAACGTCCTGACTTTC. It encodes CASSSLGSSGANVLTF.

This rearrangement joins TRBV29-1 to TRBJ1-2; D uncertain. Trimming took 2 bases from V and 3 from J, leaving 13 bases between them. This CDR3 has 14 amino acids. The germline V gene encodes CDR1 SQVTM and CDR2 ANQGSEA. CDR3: CSVEYSGSHYGYTF. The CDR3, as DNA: TGCAGCGTTGAATACAGCGGATCACACTATGGCTACACCTTC.

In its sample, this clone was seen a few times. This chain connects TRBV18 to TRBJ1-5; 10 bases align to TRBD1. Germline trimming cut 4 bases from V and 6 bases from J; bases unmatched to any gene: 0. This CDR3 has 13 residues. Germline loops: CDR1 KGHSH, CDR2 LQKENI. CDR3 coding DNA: TGTGCCAGCTCACGGACAGGGGGTCAGCCCCAGCATTTT. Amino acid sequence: CASSRTGGQPQHF. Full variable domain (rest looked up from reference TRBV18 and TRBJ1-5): NAGVMQNPRHLVRRRGQEARLRCSPMKGHSHVYWYRQLPEEGLKFMVYLQKENIIDESGMPKERFSAEFPKEGPSILRIQQVVRGDSAAYFCASSRTGGQPQHFGDGTRLSIL.

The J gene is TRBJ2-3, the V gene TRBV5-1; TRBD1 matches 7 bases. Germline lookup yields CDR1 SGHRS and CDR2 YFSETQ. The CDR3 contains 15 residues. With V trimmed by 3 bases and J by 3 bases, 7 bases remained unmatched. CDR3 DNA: TGCGCCAGCAGCTATTCGTCACAGGGGACAGATACGCAGTATTTT. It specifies CASSYSSQGTDTQYF.

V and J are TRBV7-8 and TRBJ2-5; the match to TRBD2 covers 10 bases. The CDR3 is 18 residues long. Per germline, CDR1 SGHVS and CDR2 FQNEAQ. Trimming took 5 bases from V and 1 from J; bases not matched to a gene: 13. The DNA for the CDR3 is TGTGCCAGCAGCAAAGGACTAGCGGAGGGGAGATTCCAAGAGACCCAGTACTTC. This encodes CASSKGLAEGRFQETQYF.

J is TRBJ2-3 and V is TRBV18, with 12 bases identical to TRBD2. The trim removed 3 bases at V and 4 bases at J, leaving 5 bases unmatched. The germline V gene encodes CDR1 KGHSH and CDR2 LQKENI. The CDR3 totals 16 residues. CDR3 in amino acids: CASSPGGTSGSDTQYF. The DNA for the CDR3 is TGTGCCAGCTCACCGGGGGGGACTAGCGGGTCAGATACGCAGTATTTT.

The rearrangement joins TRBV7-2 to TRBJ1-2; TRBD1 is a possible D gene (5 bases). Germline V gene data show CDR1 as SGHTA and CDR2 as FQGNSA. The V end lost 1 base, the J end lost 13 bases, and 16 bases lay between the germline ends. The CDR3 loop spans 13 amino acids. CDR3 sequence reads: CASSLDPQGVATF. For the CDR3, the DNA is TGTGCCAGCAGCTTAGACCCCCAAGGGGTGGCCACCTTC.

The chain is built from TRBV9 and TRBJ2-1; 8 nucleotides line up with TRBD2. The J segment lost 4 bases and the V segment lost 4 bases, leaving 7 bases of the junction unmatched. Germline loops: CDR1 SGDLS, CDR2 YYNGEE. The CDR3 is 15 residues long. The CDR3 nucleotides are TGTGCCAGCAGCTATGGACTAGCAGTATACAATGAGCAGTTCTTC. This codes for CASSYGLAVYNEQFF.

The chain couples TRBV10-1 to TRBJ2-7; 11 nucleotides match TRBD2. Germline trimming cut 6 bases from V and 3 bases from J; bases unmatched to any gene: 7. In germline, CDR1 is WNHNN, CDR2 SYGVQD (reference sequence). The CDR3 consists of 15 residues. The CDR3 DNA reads TGCGCCAGCAGCGACGGGGGGACTAGCGGCTACGAGCAGTACTTC. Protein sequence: CASSDGGTSGYEQYF.

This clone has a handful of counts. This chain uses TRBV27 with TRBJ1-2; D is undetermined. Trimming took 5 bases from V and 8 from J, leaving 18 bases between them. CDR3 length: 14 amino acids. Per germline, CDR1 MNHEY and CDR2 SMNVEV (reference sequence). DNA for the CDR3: TGTGCCAGCAGTCCCTCTAACGGATATGGAGGCTACACCTTC. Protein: CASSPSNGYGGYTF.